Presented here are 19 T cell receptor beta chains from one specimen sequenced in a study of shared clonotypes between healthy human individuals. Libraries were prepared by immunoSEQ multiplex PCR; TCRdb keeps only in-frame clonotypes and omits some of them. The repertoire holds approximately 2,300,000 clones, with less than 95% as singletons. Material for sequencing was naive CD4+ T cells from PBMCs. This sample's subset: CD45RA+ positively selected. Source of these receptors: a man aged 18 to 29 in good health. Some clones in this sample may be carry-over from other donors' samples.

This clone was detected only once. This chain links TRBV10-3 with TRBJ2-3; TRBD1 or TRBD2 may be the D gene (5 bases each). Deletions cut 5 bases from V and 4 bases from J, with 19 bases between. Germline V gives CDR1 ENHRY, CDR2 SYGVKD. CDR3 size: 16 residues. The CDR3 loop reads CAISSGGPVGADTQYF. The CDR3 DNA reads as TGTGCCATCAGTTCTGGGGGACCCGTGGGGGCAGATACGCAGTATTTT.

The rearrangement uses TRBV18 and TRBJ1-2, with 9 nucleotides matching TRBD1. V was clipped by 6 bases and J by 6 bases; unmatched bases: 8. The CDR3 runs to 14 residues. Germline CDR1 is KGHSH and CDR2 is LQKENI. The DNA for the CDR3 is TGTGCCAGCTCTCCCGGGACAGGGATCGATGGCTACACCTTC. Translating it yields CASSPGTGIDGYTF.

The rearrangement links TRBV21-1 to TRBJ2-3. TRBV21-1 is assigned pseudogene status. The CDR3 is made up of 15 amino acids. The chain's CDR3 is CASSKAFTSPDTQYF. The CDR3 DNA follows: TGTGCCAGCAGCAAAGCCTTTACCTCCCCAGATACGCAGTATTTT.

The chain has TRBV18 and TRBJ1-4; no clear D gene. V gave up 3 bases and J gave up 5 bases, with 13 bases separating them. Germline loops: CDR1 KGHSH, CDR2 LQKENI. The CDR3 is 15 amino acids. The DNA for the CDR3 is TGTGCCAGCTCACCTATCCGGGCCGCCAATGAAAAACTGTTTTTT. This encodes CASSPIRAANEKLFF.

V gene TRBV6-5 combines with J gene TRBJ1-1; D possibly corresponds to TRBD1 (5 bases). The V end lost 7 bases, the J end lost 2 bases, and 11 bases lay between the germline ends. The germline CDR1 and CDR2 sequences are MNHEY and SVGAGI. The CDR3 totals 13 residues. DNA for the CDR3: TGTGCCAGCACGGGGACGGGTAACACTGAAGCTTTCTTT. Translated: CASTGTGNTEAFF.

The chain carries TRBV5-8 and TRBJ2-5; TRBD2 agrees at 11 bases. Germline trimming cut 3 bases from V and 6 bases from J; bases unmatched to any gene: 10. The germline V gene has CDR1 SGHTS and CDR2 YDEGEE. The CDR3 extends over 16 amino acids. The DNA for the CDR3 is TGTGCCAGCAGCTCTCAACTAGCGGGAGACAGAAAGACCCAGTACTTC. It codes for CASSSQLAGDRKTQYF.

The chain recombines TRBV7-9 with TRBJ2-7, with D perhaps being TRBD1 or TRBD2 (5 bases each). Looked up from germline, CDR1 is SEHNR and CDR2 is FQNEAQ (reference sequence). The CDR3 runs to 14 residues. V was cut by 7 bases and J by 6 bases, with 19 bases left in between. CDR3 sequence: CASNPGRPGSEQYF. CDR3 DNA: TGTGCCAGCAACCCGGGGCGGCCGGGGAGCGAGCAGTACTTC.

This clone was seen only once. The chain joins TRBV2 to TRBJ1-1; no definite D call. The length of the CDR3 is 13 residues. V gave up 6 bases and J gave up 5 bases, with 13 bases separating them. Germline loops: CDR1 SNHLY, CDR2 FYNNEI. The DNA of the CDR3 is TGTGCCAGCAGGGCCGAACAGAGAACTGAAGCTTTCTTT. Encoded protein: CASRAEQRTEAFF.

This chain joins TRBV25-1 and TRBJ2-3; D might be TRBD2 (5 bases). Trimming removed 3 bases from V and 0 bases from J, with 10 bases in between. This CDR3 comprises 15 residues. Germline values: CDR1 MGHDK, CDR2 SYGVNS. In DNA, the CDR3 is TGTGCCAGCAGTGACTGGCGGACTAGCACAGATACGCAGTATTTT. It translates to CASSDWRTSTDTQYF.

V usage is TRBV18 and J usage is TRBJ2-3; D ambiguous. Trimming stripped 3 bases from V and 0 bases from J, with 16 bases between. Germline CDR1 reads KGHSH; CDR2 reads LQKENI. The CDR3 is 17 residues long. CDR3 bases: TGTGCCAGCTCACCTAACACGGCCAAGATTAGCACAGATACGCAGTATTTT. Protein: CASSPNTAKISTDTQYF.

This chain links TRBV7-3 with TRBJ1-2, with D tentatively TRBD1 (5 bases). The CDR3 has 15 amino acids. CDR1 SGHTA and CDR2 FQGTGA come from the germline V gene. The V and J ends lost 5 bases and 4 bases respectively, with 17 bases between them. CDR3 protein: CASSATPGASYGYTF. In nucleotides, the CDR3 is TGTGCCAGCAGCGCCACGCCCGGGGCTTCCTATGGCTACACCTTC.

The CDR3 DNA sequence: TGTGCCAGCAGCCGGGCGTCCCAAGAGACCCAGTACTTC. Translated: CASSRASQETQYF. This chain connects TRBV7-9 to TRBJ2-5; D gene uncertain. Germline loops: CDR1 SEHNR, CDR2 FQNEAQ (reference sequence). V was cut by 5 bases and J by 1 base, with 8 bases left in between. This CDR3 has 13 amino acids.

The chain recombines TRBV5-6 with TRBJ1-1, with D perhaps TRBD1 (5 bases). Per germline, CDR1 SGHDT and CDR2 YYEEEE. The V end was cut by 6 bases, the J end by 1 base, with 10 bases between. The CDR3 sequence is 13 residues long. The CDR3 is CASNQGANTEAFF. DNA for the CDR3: TGTGCCAGCAATCAAGGGGCGAACACTGAAGCTTTCTTT. Full variable domain (remainder filled in from reference TRBV5-6 and TRBJ1-1): DAGVTQSPTHLIKTRGQQVTLRCSPKSGHDTVSWYQQALGQGPQFIFQYYEEEERQRGNFPDRFSGHQFPNYSSELNVNALLLGDSALYLCASNQGANTEAFFGQGTRLTVV.

This chain joins TRBV6-1 and TRBJ2-7, with 10 bases identical to TRBD2. The CDR3 runs to 15 residues. J was trimmed by 9 bases and V by 6 bases; bases with no gene match: 14. CDR1 and CDR2 (germline): MNHNS, SASEGT. The CDR3 DNA is TGTGCCAGCAGGGCTTTGGGAGCGGGAGGGCCGAGGCAGTACTTC. Translation gives CASRALGAGGPRQYF.

The chain combines TRBV5-1 with TRBJ2-1; perhaps TRBD2 as D (6 bases). V shed 4 bases and J shed 5 bases, with 22 bases lying between them. The germline V gene has CDR1 SGHRS and CDR2 YFSETQ. CDR3 length: 17 amino acids. DNA of the CDR3: TGCGCCAGCAGCGCGGGGACTTCCACAAGCGGCAACAATGAGCAGTTCTTC. It codes for CASSAGTSTSGNNEQFF.

The V call is TRBV5-1, the J call TRBJ2-5; TRBD2 matches 13 bases. Germline V gene sequence: CDR1 SGHRS, CDR2 YFSETQ. Trimming at V came to 2 bases and at J to 4 bases, leaving 5 bases not matched to a gene. The CDR3 spans 16 residues. In DNA, the CDR3 is TGCGCCAGCAGCTTTCGGACTAGCGGGAGTACAGAGACCCAGTACTTC. Translation: CASSFRTSGSTETQYF. Combining the CDR3 with reference TRBV5-1 and TRBJ2-5 gives the whole variable domain KAGVTQTPRYLIKTRGQQVTLSCSPISGHRSVSWYQQTPGQGLQFLFEYFSETQRNKGNFPGRFSGRQFSNSRSEMNVSTLELGDSALYLCASSFRTSGSTETQYFGPGTRLLVL.

The V gene is TRBV28, the J gene TRBJ1-2; the D gene is possibly TRBD1 (5 bases). The CDR3 runs 13 residues. CDR1 and CDR2 (germline): MDHEN, SYDVKM. V dropped 3 bases and J dropped 7 bases, with 12 bases sitting between them. The CDR3 loop reads CASSFGGGPGYTF. The CDR3 coding sequence is TGTGCCAGCAGTTTCGGGGGTGGGCCTGGCTACACCTTC.

The chain recombines TRBV15 with TRBJ1-1; no clear D. The CDR3 consists of 16 residues. CDR1 and CDR2 (germline): LNHNV, YYDKDF (reference sequence). Trimming left V 1 base short and J 1 base short, with 13 bases between. CDR3 DNA sequence: TGTGCCACCAGCAGAGGAACTGGGCAGCCGAACACTGAAGCTTTCTTT. This sequence encodes CATSRGTGQPNTEAFF. The complete variable domain, with remaining parts taken from reference TRBV15 and TRBJ1-1, reads DAMVIQNPRYQVTQFGKPVTLSCSQTLNHNVMYWYQQKSSQAPKLLFHYYDKDFNNEADTPDNFQSRRPNTSFCFLDIRSPGLGDTAMYLCATSRGTGQPNTEAFFGQGTRLTVV.

CDR3 DNA: TGTGCCATCAGTCTAGCGCCGACCTACGAGCAGTACTTC. Amino acid sequence: CAISLAPTYEQYF. V usage is TRBV10-3 and J usage is TRBJ2-7, with D possibly matching TRBD2 (6 bases). This CDR3 is built from 13 residues. V shed 5 bases and J shed 2 bases, with 10 bases lying between them. Germline V gene lookup returns CDR1 ENHRY and CDR2 SYGVKD.